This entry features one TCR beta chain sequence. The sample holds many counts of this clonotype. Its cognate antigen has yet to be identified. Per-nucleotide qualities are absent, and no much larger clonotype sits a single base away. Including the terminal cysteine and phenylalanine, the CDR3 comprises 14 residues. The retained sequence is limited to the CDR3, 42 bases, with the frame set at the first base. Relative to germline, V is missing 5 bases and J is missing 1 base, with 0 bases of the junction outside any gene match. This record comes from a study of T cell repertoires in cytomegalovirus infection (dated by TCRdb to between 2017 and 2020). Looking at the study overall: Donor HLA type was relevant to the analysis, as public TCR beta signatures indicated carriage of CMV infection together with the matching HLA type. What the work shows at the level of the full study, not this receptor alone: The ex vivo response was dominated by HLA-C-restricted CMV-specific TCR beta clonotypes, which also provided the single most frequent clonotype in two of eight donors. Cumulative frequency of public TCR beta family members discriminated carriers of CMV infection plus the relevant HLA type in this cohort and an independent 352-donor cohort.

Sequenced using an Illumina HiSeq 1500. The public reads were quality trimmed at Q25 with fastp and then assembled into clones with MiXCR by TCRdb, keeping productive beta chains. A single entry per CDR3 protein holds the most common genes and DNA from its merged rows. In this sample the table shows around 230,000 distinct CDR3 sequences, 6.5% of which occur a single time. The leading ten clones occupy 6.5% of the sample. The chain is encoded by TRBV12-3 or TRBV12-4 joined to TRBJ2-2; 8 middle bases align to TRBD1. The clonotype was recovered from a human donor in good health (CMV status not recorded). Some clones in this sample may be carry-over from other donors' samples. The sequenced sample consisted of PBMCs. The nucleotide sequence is TGTGCCAGCAGTGACAGGGGGAACACCGGGGAGCTGTTTTTT. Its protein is CASSDRGNTGELFF.